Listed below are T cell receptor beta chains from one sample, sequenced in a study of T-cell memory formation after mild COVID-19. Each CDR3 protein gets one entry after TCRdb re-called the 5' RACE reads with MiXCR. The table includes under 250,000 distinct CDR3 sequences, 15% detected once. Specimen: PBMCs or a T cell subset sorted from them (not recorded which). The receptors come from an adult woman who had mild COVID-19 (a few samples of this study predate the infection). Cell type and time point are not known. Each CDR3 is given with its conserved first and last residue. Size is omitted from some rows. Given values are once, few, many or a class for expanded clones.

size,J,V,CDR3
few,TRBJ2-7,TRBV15,CATSRGLAGDEQYF
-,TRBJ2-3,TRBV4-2,CASSQRGITDTQYF
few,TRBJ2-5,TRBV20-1,CSATPQGFRVETQYF
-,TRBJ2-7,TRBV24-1,CATPPKQGASYEQYF
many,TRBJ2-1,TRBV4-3,CASSQRILAPKQFF
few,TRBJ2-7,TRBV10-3,CAISDGQRMGYEQYF
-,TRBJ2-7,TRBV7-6,CASSRGGPEQYF
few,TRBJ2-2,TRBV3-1,CASSLMRGTGELFF
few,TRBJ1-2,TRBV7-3,CASSWGQGAGNYGYTF
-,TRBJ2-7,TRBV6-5,CASRRSGSSYEQYF
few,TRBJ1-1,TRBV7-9,CASNPRRDMNTEAFF
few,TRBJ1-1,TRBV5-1,CASSPLEGSGGTEAFF
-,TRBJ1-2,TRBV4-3,CASSQKTRGLGYTF
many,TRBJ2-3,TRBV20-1,CSAPLGVAGGDTQYF
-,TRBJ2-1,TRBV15,CATSRDGRGYNEQFF
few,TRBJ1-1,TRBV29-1,CSVRLGGRNTEAFF
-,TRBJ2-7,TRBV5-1,CASSLAVKPYEQYF
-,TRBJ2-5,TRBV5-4,CASSSAGTAGETQYF
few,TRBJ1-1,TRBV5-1,CASSPRSRTGKNTEAFF
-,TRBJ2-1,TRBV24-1,CATSVKGGHEQFF
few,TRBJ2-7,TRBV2,CASSEAGPYEQYF
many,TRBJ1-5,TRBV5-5,CASSRDRANSNQPQHF
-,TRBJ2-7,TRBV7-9,CASSAQSYEQYF
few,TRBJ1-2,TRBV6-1,CASSETSHRGYTF
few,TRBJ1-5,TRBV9,CASSVECSAPVGIALQHF
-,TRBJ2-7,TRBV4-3,CASSLRQGVSYEQYF
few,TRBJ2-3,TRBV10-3,CAISELGQGTDTQYF